Below, 23 T cell receptor beta chains from the same sample are listed, as sequenced in a study of blood T cell repertoires in COVID-19 (TCRdb year 2020). To prepare the library, the immunoSEQ multiplex PCR assay was applied. This is the immuneACCESS table as TCRdb keeps it, with only in-frame sequences that have V and J called. A part of the clones is gone; compared with another copy, unresolved V genes explain less than half, and the rest is unexplained. This sample holds around 200,000 clones; approximately 78% were observed only once. More than 9% of the sample comes from the top ten. Material: peripheral blood. Source of these receptors: a woman of 80 years or more with acute or convalescent COVID-19.

The chain carries TRBV3-1 (or the pseudogene TRBV3-2) and TRBJ1-1; D is unclear. Germline V CDR1 and CDR2: LGHDT, YNNKEL (reference sequence). Trimming removed 1 base at V and 6 bases at J, with 12 bases between. The CDR3 sequence is 14 residues long. This CDR3 is CASSQGGFPSEAFF. Here the CDR3 DNA reads TGTGCCAGCAGCCAAGGAGGGTTTCCGTCTGAAGCTTTCTTT.

The J gene is TRBJ2-1, the V gene TRBV28; no reliable D call. The CDR3 loop spans 14 amino acids. V shed 3 bases and J shed 6 bases, with 12 bases lying between them. The germline CDR1 and CDR2 sequences are MDHEN and SYDVKM. DNA for the CDR3: TGTGCCAGCAGTTTGCTCCGGAGCGCCAATGAGCAGTTCTTC. This sequence encodes CASSLLRSANEQFF.

The rearrangement uses TRBV5-1 and TRBJ2-5; no firm D call. This CDR3 is 16 amino acids long. The germline V and J ends were trimmed by 4 bases and 1 base, with 17 bases remaining between them. CDR1 is SGHRS and CDR2 is YFSETQ in the germline V gene. The CDR3 loop reads CASSPGWPASQETQYF. The CDR3 nucleotides read TGCGCCAGCAGCCCTGGTTGGCCAGCGTCCCAAGAGACCCAGTACTTC.

This clone was picked up a small number of times. The rearrangement uses TRBV2 and TRBJ1-5, with D hard to call. The CDR3 has 14 residues. Germline values: CDR1 SNHLY, CDR2 FYNNEI. Deletions cut 3 bases from V and 0 bases from J, with 6 bases between. Written as DNA, the CDR3 is TGTGCCAGCAGTGAGACTTATAGCAATCAGCCCCAGCATTTT. It encodes CASSETYSNQPQHF.

The CDR3 nucleotides read TGTGCCAGCAGTATCGGGAGGGGCGAGCAGTACTTC. Encoded protein: CASSIGRGEQYF. The V and J genes are TRBV27 and TRBJ2-7; TRBD2 matches 8 bases. This CDR3 comprises 12 residues. Per the germline V gene, CDR1 is MNHEY and CDR2 is SMNVEV (reference sequence). The trim removed 5 bases at V and 6 bases at J, leaving 3 bases unmatched.

The CDR3 sequence: CASSDGLRHPEAFF. DNA for the CDR3: TGCGCCAGCAGTGATGGGCTAAGGCACCCTGAAGCTTTCTTT. The V and J genes are TRBV10-1 and TRBJ1-1; no clear D gene. The ends were cut back, 3 bases at V and 6 bases at J, with 14 bases in the middle. The CDR3 sequence is 14 residues long. Germline-derived CDR1 and CDR2 are WNHNN and SYGVQD (reference sequence).

The V call is TRBV9, the J call TRBJ1-1; 7 bases agree with TRBD1. CDR1 is SGDLS, CDR2 YYNGEE, per germline. The CDR3 spans 15 residues. Losses at the gene ends were 0 bases for V and 8 bases for J; bases not matched to a gene: 10. The CDR3 region is CASSVVAGGSREAFF. The CDR3 nucleotides are TGTGCCAGCAGCGTAGTGGCAGGGGGGTCGAGGGAAGCTTTCTTT.

The chain joins TRBV27 to TRBJ2-2; 13 nucleotides agree with TRBD2. Germline trimming cut 5 bases from V and 3 bases from J; bases unmatched to any gene: 3. The CDR3 extends over 16 amino acids. Per the germline V gene, CDR1 is MNHEY and CDR2 is SMNVEV (reference sequence). The CDR3 region is CASSPTSGGDTGELFF. The CDR3 DNA reads TGTGCCAGCAGTCCCACTAGCGGGGGGGACACCGGGGAGCTGTTTTTT.

This clone came up a few times. The chain carries TRBV27 and TRBJ1-2; D possibly corresponds to TRBD1 (6 bases). Between the trimmed V and J ends, which lost 3 bases and 1 base, there was a span of 12 bases. This CDR3 has 15 amino acids. Per germline, CDR1 MNHEY and CDR2 SMNVEV (reference sequence). The CDR3 DNA is TGTGCCAGCAGTTTTCAGGGGTACAATAACTATGGCTACACCTTC. Translating it yields CASSFQGYNNYGYTF.

The chain couples TRBV30 to TRBJ2-3, with a tentative D call TRBD2 (6 bases). V lost 0 bases, J lost 1 base, and 11 bases lay in between. The germline V gene has CDR1 GTSNPN and CDR2 SVGIG (reference sequence). This CDR3 has 15 amino acids. The CDR3 region is CAWSVGGVGTDTQYF. The CDR3 DNA reads as TGTGCCTGGAGTGTGGGCGGGGTAGGCACAGATACGCAGTATTTT.

V is TRBV2 and J is TRBJ1-1; TRBD1 might be the D (5 bases). Germline CDR1 SNHLY, CDR2 FYNNEI. The CDR3 consists of 17 residues. The V end lost 3 bases, the J end lost 5 bases, and 22 bases lay between the germline ends. CDR3 sequence: CASSERTLSHGGTEAFF. CDR3 in DNA: TGTGCCAGCAGTGAGAGGACTCTAAGCCACGGGGGAACTGAAGCTTTCTTT.

V is TRBV5-1 and J is TRBJ2-1; maybe TRBD2 (7 bases). There are 17 residues in the CDR3. The ends were cut back, 0 bases at V and 3 bases at J, with 16 bases in the middle. CDR1 is SGHRS, CDR2 YFSETQ, per germline. The DNA of the CDR3 is TGCGCCAGCAGCTTGGACTCCAACGGGGGGCGCTACAATGAGCAGTTCTTC. Its protein product is CASSLDSNGGRYNEQFF. Based on the CDR3 plus reference TRBV5-1 and TRBJ2-1, the full variable domain is KAGVTQTPRYLIKTRGQQVTLSCSPISGHRSVSWYQQTPGQGLQFLFEYFSETQRNKGNFPGRFSGRQFSNSRSEMNVSTLELGDSALYLCASSLDSNGGRYNEQFFGPGTRLTVL.

V usage is TRBV21-1 and J usage is TRBJ1-6; TRBD1 is taken as the D call from the table, unchecked against the DNA. TRBV21-1 is annotated as a pseudogene. CDR3 length: 13 amino acids. CDR3 sequence reads: CASRLTGSSPLHF. The DNA of the CDR3 is TGTGCCAGCAGACTCACAGGGAGCTCACCCCTCCACTTT.

The rearrangement joins TRBV27 to TRBJ1-3, with D possibly matching TRBD1 (5 bases). Germline V gives CDR1 MNHEY, CDR2 SMNVEV (reference sequence). The ends were cut back, 2 bases at V and 4 bases at J, with 9 bases in the middle. CDR3 length: 14 residues. The CDR3 sequence is CASSLQGGGNTIYF. The CDR3 DNA sequence: TGTGCCAGCAGTTTACAGGGAGGGGGAAACACCATATATTTT.

The chain couples TRBV10-3 to TRBJ2-3; D gene uncertain. Germline CDR1 ENHRY, CDR2 SYGVKD. The V and J ends lost 3 bases and 0 bases respectively, with 7 bases between them. This CDR3 comprises 14 residues. The CDR3 nucleotides read TGTGCCATCAGTGACTTAGCTAGCACAGATACGCAGTATTTT. Translation gives CAISDLASTDTQYF.

This sequence joins TRBV9 and TRBJ2-1; the match to TRBD2 covers 8 bases. Trimming took 0 bases from V and 5 from J; bases not matched to a gene: 4. The CDR3 is 15 amino acids. In germline, CDR1 is SGDLS, CDR2 YYNGEE. Here the CDR3 reads CASSVGRGANNEQFF. CDR3 bases: TGTGCCAGCAGCGTAGGGCGGGGGGCGAACAATGAGCAGTTCTTC.

V usage is TRBV11-2 and J usage is TRBJ1-2; 7 bases map to TRBD1. Germline CDR1 is SGHAT and CDR2 is FQNNGV. Losses at the gene ends were 6 bases for V and 3 bases for J; bases not matched to a gene: 4. This CDR3 region has 13 residues. The CDR3 loop reads CASSQDRDYGYTF. CDR3 bases: TGTGCCAGCAGTCAAGACAGGGACTATGGCTACACCTTC.

The V call is TRBV19, the J call TRBJ1-1; D not certain. The CDR3 is made up of 13 amino acids. Germline lookup yields CDR1 LNHDA and CDR2 SQIVND (reference sequence). V was pared by 4 bases and J by 3 bases, with 9 bases between. CDR3 DNA: TGTGCCAGTAGTACACTCCTGGACACTGAAGCTTTCTTT. Translated, it gives CASSTLLDTEAFF.

This chain uses TRBV15 with TRBJ2-5; a possible D gene is TRBD2 (6 bases). The V gene lost 7 bases and the J gene lost 1 base, with 13 bases spanning the gap. This CDR3 is built from 14 residues. CDR1 LNHNV and CDR2 YYDKDF come from the germline V gene (reference sequence). As DNA, the CDR3 is TGTGCCACCATCCTTAGCGGACTCCAAGAGACCCAGTACTTC. It encodes CATILSGLQETQYF.

The count of this clone is one. J is TRBJ2-3 and V is TRBV12-3 or TRBV12-4, with unresolved D. Trimming stripped 5 bases from V and 6 bases from J, with 6 bases between. CDR3 size: 11 residues. CDR3 residues: CASSGADTQYF. The CDR3 region has the DNA TGTGCCAGCAGTGGTGCGGATACGCAGTATTTT.

The chain recombines TRBV9 with TRBJ2-7; TRBD2 matches 8 bases. Germline lookup yields CDR1 SGDLS and CDR2 YYNGEE. The CDR3 is 14 residues long. V dropped 4 bases and J dropped 3; count of bases not matched to a gene: 6. The CDR3 here is CASSPGGEHYEQYF. In nucleotides, the CDR3 is TGTGCCAGCAGCCCGGGGGGGGAACACTACGAGCAGTACTTC.

V usage is TRBV11-3 and J usage is TRBJ2-5; D unclear. V was cut by 5 bases and J by 5 bases, with 12 bases left in between. This CDR3 comprises 13 residues. The germline V gene encodes CDR1 SGHNT and CDR2 YENEEA. The CDR3 DNA sequence: TGTGCCAGCAGCCCTCTCAATCAGGAGACCCAGTACTTC. Protein sequence: CASSPLNQETQYF.

V is TRBV10-2 and J is TRBJ2-6; TRBD1 is a possible D gene (6 bases). Trimming shortened V by 3 bases and J by 12 bases, and 15 bases separated the two germline ends. The germline CDR1 and CDR2 sequences are WSHSY and SAAADI. This CDR3 comprises 14 residues. In DNA, the CDR3 is TGCGCCAGCAGTGATCGTGGGGAACAGGGCGTCCTGACTTTC. This sequence encodes CASSDRGEQGVLTF.